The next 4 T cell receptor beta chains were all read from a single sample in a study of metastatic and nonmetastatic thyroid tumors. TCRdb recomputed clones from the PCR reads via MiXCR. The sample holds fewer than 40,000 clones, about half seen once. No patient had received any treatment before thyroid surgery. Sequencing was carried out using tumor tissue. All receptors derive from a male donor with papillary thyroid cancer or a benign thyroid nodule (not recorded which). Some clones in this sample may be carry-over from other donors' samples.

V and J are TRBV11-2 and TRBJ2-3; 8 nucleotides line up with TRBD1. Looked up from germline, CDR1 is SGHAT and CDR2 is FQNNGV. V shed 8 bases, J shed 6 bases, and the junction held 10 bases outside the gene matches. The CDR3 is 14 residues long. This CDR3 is CASGYGQGSDTQYF. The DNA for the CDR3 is TGTGCCAGCGGATACGGACAGGGAAGTGATACGCAGTATTTT.

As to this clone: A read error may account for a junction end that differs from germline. The CDR3 nucleotides are TGTGCCGGGAGAGGACAGGGGTTAAGGTCTGGGGCCAACGTCCTGACTTTC. Its translation: CAGRGQGLRSGANVLTF. This chain joins TRBV30 and TRBJ2-6; 9 nucleotides align to TRBD1. The CDR3 is made up of 17 amino acids. From germline, CDR1 is GTSNPN and CDR2 SVGIG (reference sequence).

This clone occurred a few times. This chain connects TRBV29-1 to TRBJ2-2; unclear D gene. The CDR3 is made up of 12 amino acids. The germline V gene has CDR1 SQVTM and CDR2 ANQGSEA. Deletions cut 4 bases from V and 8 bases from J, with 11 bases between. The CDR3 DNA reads TGCAGCGTTGTCCAGCGATGGGGGGAGCTGTTTTTT. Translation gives CSVVQRWGELFF.

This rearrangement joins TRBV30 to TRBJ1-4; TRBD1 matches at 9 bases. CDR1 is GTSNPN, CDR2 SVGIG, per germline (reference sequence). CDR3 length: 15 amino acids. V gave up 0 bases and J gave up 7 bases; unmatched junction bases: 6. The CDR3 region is CAWSVTGTGREKLFF. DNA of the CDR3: TGTGCCTGGAGTGTAACCGGGACAGGGCGTGAAAAACTGTTTTTT. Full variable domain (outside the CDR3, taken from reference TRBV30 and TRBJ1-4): SQTIHQWPATLVQPVGSPLSLECTVEGTSNPNLYWYRQAAGRGLQLLFYSVGIGQISSEVPQNLSASRPQDRQFILSSKKLLLSDSGFYLCAWSVTGTGREKLFFGSGTQLSVL.